This passage covers 28 T cell receptor beta chains from one sample sequenced in a study of CD8+ T cells in alopecia areata. Extracted from the samples, RNA was reverse transcribed into cDNA to serve as the sequencing template. Assay: immunoSEQ multiplex PCR; the TCRdb copy retains only in-frame clones and omits some. The top ten hold approximately 1.4% of the sample, which has 200,000 to 250,000 clones, less than 75% seen once. As to treatment: oral pan-JAK inhibitor, 5-10 mg twice daily. The sequenced sample was CD4+ T cells sorted from blood, obtained at week 4, from a patient treated with tofacitinib. The receptors were gathered from a human donor with alopecia areata.

The chain couples TRBV5-1 to TRBJ2-3; TRBD2 is a possible D gene (5 bases). This CDR3 is 13 amino acids long. Germline CDR1 reads SGHRS; CDR2 reads YFSETQ. The ends were cut back, 6 bases at V and 6 bases at J, with 14 bases in the middle. Here the CDR3 reads CASTPWTGDTQYF. The DNA for the CDR3 is TGCGCCAGCACCCCATGGACTGGGGATACGCAGTATTTT.

The J gene is TRBJ2-1, the V gene TRBV11-3; TRBD1 agrees at 9 bases. In germline, CDR1 is SGHNT, CDR2 YENEEA. The V gene end was trimmed by 7 bases and the J gene end by 5 bases; junction bases not matched to a gene: 12. This CDR3 region has 16 residues. The CDR3 loop reads CASTWTGTGTHNEQFF. The CDR3 DNA is TGTGCCAGCACCTGGACCGGGACAGGGACCCACAATGAGCAGTTCTTC.

This rearrangement joins TRBV7-9 to TRBJ1-1; D gene ambiguous. The germline V and J ends were trimmed by 1 base and 4 bases, with 4 bases remaining between them. The CDR3 sequence is 12 residues long. Germline lookup yields CDR1 SEHNR and CDR2 FQNEAQ (reference sequence). The CDR3 DNA is TGTGCCAGCAGCTTAGTTCTCACTGAAGCTTTCTTT. Residues: CASSLVLTEAFF.

The sample holds a few counts of this clone. A read error is possible here, since a much larger clone lies one base away. Different DNA sequences within this sample yield the same CDR3. V gene TRBV6-5 combines with J gene TRBJ2-3, with 7 nucleotides matching TRBD1. Trimming cost V 5 bases and J 4 bases; bases outside gene matches: 6. The CDR3 spans 14 residues. The germline V gene encodes CDR1 MNHEY and CDR2 SVGAGI. This chain's CDR3 is CASSETGKADTQYF. The DNA of the CDR3 is TGTGCCAGCAGTGAGACAGGGAAGGCAGATACGCAGTATTTT.

J is TRBJ2-7 and V is TRBV18; 7 bases line up with TRBD1. The CDR3 contains 16 residues. Germline V gene lookup returns CDR1 KGHSH and CDR2 LQKENI. V was pared by 3 bases and J by 5 bases, with 13 bases of the junction left unmatched. The CDR3 bases are TGTGCCAGCTCACCGATTGCGACAGGGATGGTGAACGAGCAGTACTTC. Its protein product is CASSPIATGMVNEQYF.

The V gene is TRBV5-1, the J gene TRBJ2-2; D unclear. The germline V gene encodes CDR1 SGHRS and CDR2 YFSETQ. Trimming took off 3 bases at V and 3 bases at J, with 3 bases between the two ends. This CDR3 region has 12 residues. The CDR3 DNA reads as TGCGCCAGCAGCTCCTACACCGGGGAGCTGTTTTTT. It translates to CASSSYTGELFF.

As concerns this clone: Its ends do not fully match the called genes, so a read error is possible. This chain links TRBV23-1 with TRBJ2-7, with D perhaps TRBD1 (6 bases). TRBV23-1 is known as an ORF, though its function is uncertain. CDR3 length: 9 amino acids. The DNA of the CDR3 is TGCGCCAGCAGTCTACAGGGCCACTTC. Protein sequence: CASSLQGHF.

This clone was seen a few times. The chain couples TRBV7-9 to TRBJ2-1, with unresolved D. Deletions cut 3 bases from V and 3 bases from J, with 9 bases between. CDR3 length: 14 amino acids. Looked up from germline, CDR1 is SEHNR and CDR2 is FQNEAQ (reference sequence). The CDR3 loop reads CASSLNPFYNEQFF. The CDR3 DNA is TGTGCCAGCAGCTTGAACCCTTTCTACAATGAGCAGTTCTTC. The whole variable domain, remainder taken from reference TRBV7-9 and TRBJ2-1, is DTGVSQNPRHKITKRGQNVTFRCDPISEHNRLYWYRQTLGQGPEFLTYFQNEAQLEKSRLLSDRFSAERPKGSFSTLEIQRTEQGDSAMYLCASSLNPFYNEQFFGPGTRLTVL.

The sample holds a few counts of this clone. The rearrangement links TRBV6-6 to TRBJ1-5; 9 bases are shared with TRBD1. The CDR3 length is 16 residues. The J segment lost 2 bases and the V segment lost 6 bases, leaving 8 bases of the junction unmatched. Per germline, CDR1 MNHNY and CDR2 SVGAGI (reference sequence). The CDR3 coding sequence is TGTGCCAGCAGAGATACAGGGGGCGGTGGCAATCAGCCCCAGCATTTT. It translates to CASRDTGGGGNQPQHF.

This clone showed up just a few times. The chain joins TRBV4-3 to TRBJ2-1; possible D gene TRBD1, 5 bases. The CDR3 has 15 residues. V was shortened by 3 bases and J by 0 bases, with 9 bases between the two germline ends. The germline gives CDR1 LGHNA, CDR2 YSLEER. The CDR3 reads CASSQDKSSYNEQFF. Written as DNA, the CDR3 is TGCGCCAGCAGCCAGGACAAGAGCTCCTACAATGAGCAGTTCTTC.

This clone was observed a few times. The V gene is TRBV29-1, the J gene TRBJ1-1, with D perhaps matching TRBD1 (5 bases). CDR3 length: 12 residues. Trimming pared 3 bases from V and 5 bases from J, leaving 10 bases between. The germline V gene encodes CDR1 SQVTM and CDR2 ANQGSEA. The CDR3 loop reads CSVDRERTEAFF. For the CDR3, the DNA is TGCAGCGTTGACAGGGAAAGAACTGAAGCTTTCTTT.

The rearrangement uses TRBV19 and TRBJ2-3; D may correspond to TRBD1 or TRBD2 (5 bases each). The CDR3 loop spans 13 amino acids. The ends were cut back, 5 bases at V and 2 bases at J, with 8 bases in the middle. CDR1 and CDR2 from the germline V gene are LNHDA and SQIVND (reference sequence). The CDR3 DNA reads TGTGCCAGTAGTGGGGGAGTCACAGATACGCAGTATTTT. The encoded protein is CASSGGVTDTQYF.

The rearrangement joins TRBV6-1 to TRBJ1-5, with a possible D match to TRBD1 (5 bases). This CDR3 is 14 amino acids long. V was clipped by 3 bases and J by 11 bases, with 17 bases between them. Germline values: CDR1 MNHNS, CDR2 SASEGT. CDR3 DNA: TGTGCCAGCAGTGAGATAAACCGGGACTCGGCCCAGCATTTT. It codes for CASSEINRDSAQHF.

In this sample, this clone turned up once. The chain carries TRBV7-3 and TRBJ2-3; TRBD2 might be the D (5 bases). This CDR3 comprises 14 residues. CDR1 is SGHTA and CDR2 is FQGTGA in the germline V gene. Trimming removed 2 bases from V and 4 bases from J, with 10 bases in between. The CDR3 sequence is CASSLGTRADTQYF. The CDR3 DNA reads as TGTGCCAGCAGCTTAGGTACTAGAGCAGATACGCAGTATTTT. The full variable domain, in which reference TRBV7-3 and TRBJ2-3 provide the parts outside the CDR3, is GAGVSQTPSNKVTEKGKYVELRCDPISGHTALYWYRQSLGQGPEFLIYFQGTGAADDSGLPNDRFFAVRPEGSVSTLKIQRTERGDSAVYLCASSLGTRADTQYFGPGTRLTVL.

The rearrangement joins TRBV4-3 to TRBJ2-3, with a tentative D call TRBD1 (6 bases). Deletions cut 1 base from V and 0 bases from J, with 14 bases between. The CDR3 covers 17 residues. CDR1 LGHNA and CDR2 YSLEER come from the germline V gene. This chain's CDR3 is CASSQVGTGKSTDTQYF. CDR3 coding DNA: TGCGCCAGCAGCCAAGTGGGTACAGGGAAGAGCACAGATACGCAGTATTTT.

CDR3 loop: CASSRSTGNEKLFF. The CDR3 coding sequence is TGCGCCAGCAGCCGATCGACAGGGAATGAAAAACTGTTTTTT. The chain links TRBV4-1 to TRBJ1-4; 7 positions agree with TRBD1. This CDR3 is 14 amino acids long. Germline-derived CDR1 and CDR2 are MGHRA and YSYEKL. Trimming took 4 bases from V and 5 from J; bases not matched to a gene: 4.

V is TRBV4-3 and J is TRBJ2-3; perhaps TRBD2 as D (6 bases). The CDR3 is made up of 16 amino acids. V lost 4 bases to trimming and J lost 0 bases, with 14 bases between them. Germline V gives CDR1 LGHNA, CDR2 YSLEER. DNA for the CDR3: TGCGCCAGCAGCCTGTCTAGCGCAGCTAGCACAGATACGCAGTATTTT. Protein product: CASSLSSAASTDTQYF.

This clone came up once. The gene calls are TRBV29-1 and TRBJ2-3; D is unclear. Germline CDR1 and CDR2: SQVTM and ANQGSEA. The CDR3 loop spans 13 amino acids. Between the trimmed V and J ends, which lost 7 bases and 0 bases, there was a span of 11 bases. DNA of the CDR3: TGCAGCGCAAATCCCTCAAGCACAGATACGCAGTATTTT. Protein product: CSANPSSTDTQYF.

This chain connects TRBV29-1 to TRBJ1-2; D is ambiguous. CDR1 and CDR2 (germline): SQVTM, ANQGSEA. The CDR3 has 13 amino acids. Between the trimmed V and J ends, which lost 6 bases and 3 bases, there was a span of 14 bases. The CDR3 loop reads CSVQIGLDYGYTF. The CDR3 coding sequence is TGCAGCGTACAAATCGGACTAGACTATGGCTACACCTTC.

This clone has more than one count but fewer than ten. This sample includes further DNA sequences coding for the same CDR3. V is TRBV29-1 and J is TRBJ2-7, with 10 bases matching TRBD1. The CDR3 is made up of 12 amino acids. Germline V CDR1 and CDR2: SQVTM, ANQGSEA. With 4 bases clipped from V and 6 bases from J, the junction kept 3 bases outside the gene matches. CDR3 in DNA: TGCAGCGTTGGACAGGGGGCCGGCGAGCAGTACTTC. Protein sequence: CSVGQGAGEQYF.

The DNA for the CDR3 is TGTGCCAGCAGCCAAGATCGAGACGAAGAGACCCAGTACTTC. This translates into CASSQDRDEETQYF. The rearrangement links TRBV4-2 to TRBJ2-5, with D uncertain. Germline CDR1 and CDR2: LGHNA and YNFKEQ. The V and J ends lost 0 bases and 3 bases respectively, with 8 bases between them. This CDR3 has 14 residues.

This chain joins TRBV19 and TRBJ2-5; D not certain. V was pared by 4 bases and J by 3 bases, with 15 bases between. Germline V gene sequence: CDR1 LNHDA, CDR2 SQIVND (reference sequence). The CDR3 covers 15 residues. The CDR3 DNA reads TGTGCCAGTAGTAGAAATGACGGATTAGAAGAGACCCAGTACTTC. It codes for CASSRNDGLEETQYF.

The chain recombines TRBV30 with TRBJ1-2; TRBD1 is a possible D gene (6 bases). V gave up 5 bases and J gave up 7 bases, with 20 bases separating them. The germline V gene encodes CDR1 GTSNPN and CDR2 SVGIG (reference sequence). The CDR3 is 14 residues long. CDR3 bases: TGTGCCTGGTCCGGGGGCCCCTTCCGCGGTGGCTACACCTTC. Translation: CAWSGGPFRGGYTF.

The rearrangement uses TRBV27 and TRBJ1-6; D is uncertain. Germline values: CDR1 MNHEY, CDR2 SMNVEV (reference sequence). This CDR3 is built from 13 residues. The V gene lost 0 bases and the J gene lost 7 bases, with 4 bases spanning the gap. In DNA, the CDR3 is TGTGCCAGCAGTTTATCGAGGAATTCACCCCTCCACTTT. Encoded protein: CASSLSRNSPLHF.

The DNA of the CDR3 is TGTGCCAGTAGTATAGGCTCCACCACAGGAGGCTACACCTTC. This gives the protein CASSIGSTTGGYTF. The chain recombines TRBV19 with TRBJ1-2; a weak D match, TRBD1 (5 bases). Germline CDR1 LNHDA, CDR2 SQIVND (reference sequence). Trimming removed 1 base from V and 8 bases from J, with 14 bases in between. This CDR3 has 14 amino acids.

In its sample, this clone was seen once. The chain couples TRBV6-1 to TRBJ2-7; D is undetermined. CDR3 length: 10 residues. The V gene's germline CDR1 is MNHNS and CDR2 SASEGT. Trimming left V 9 bases short and J 3 bases short, with 6 bases between. CDR3: CASRYYEQYF. The DNA for the CDR3 is TGTGCCAGTAGGTACTACGAGCAGTACTTC.

This clone was observed a handful of times. The genes are TRBV7-2 and TRBJ2-2; D not certain. Germline lookup yields CDR1 SGHTA and CDR2 FQGNSA. The CDR3 spans 14 residues. Trimming took 1 base from V and 1 from J, leaving 4 bases between them. The CDR3 DNA reads TGTGCCAGCAGCTTAGGACAGAACACCGGGGAGCTGTTTTTT. This sequence encodes CASSLGQNTGELFF.

The chain recombines TRBV2 with TRBJ1-2, with D possibly TRBD1 on 6 matching bases. The length of the CDR3 is 15 residues. With 4 bases removed from V and 3 bases from J, the gap between germline ends came to 15 bases. Germline CDR1 and CDR2: SNHLY and FYNNEI. The CDR3 is CASSVSQQGHYGYTF. For the CDR3, the DNA is TGTGCCAGCAGTGTCTCTCAACAGGGACACTATGGCTACACCTTC.